These T cell receptor beta chains were read from a single sample in a study of cytomegalovirus exposure and HLA in healthy donors. The method was immunoSEQ multiplex PCR; TCRdb's version includes in-frame clones alone and lacks a portion of them. Here the sample spans 80,000 or so clones, 90% to 95% being singletons. Sequences were obtained from PBMCs. Receptors originate from a young woman in good health and CMV-seronegative. Both conserved end residues are part of each CDR3. Each record gives: D gene, clone size, J gene, V gene, CDR3 DNA, CDR3 protein. The D gene is left open where the match is weak. Not every row has a clone size; where given, it reads once, few, many or a size class.

D gene: NA; clone size: NA; J gene: TRBJ2-7; V gene: TRBV28; CDR3 DNA: TGTGCCAGCAGCCAACCGGGGGGGGACAGGTACTTC; CDR3 protein: CASSQPGGDRYF
D gene: NA; clone size: NA; J gene: TRBJ2-1; V gene: TRBV25-1; CDR3 DNA: TGTGCCAGCAGTGATGAGCCGGGGACACCCTACAATGAGCAGTTCTTC; CDR3 protein: CASSDEPGTPYNEQFF
D gene: TRBD2; clone size: NA; J gene: TRBJ2-5; V gene: TRBV9; CDR3 DNA: TGTGCCAGCAGCCTGGGGACTAAACAAGAGACCCAGTACTTC; CDR3 protein: CASSLGTKQETQYF
D gene: NA; clone size: NA; J gene: TRBJ2-5; V gene: TRBV7-2; CDR3 DNA: TGTGCCAGCAGCTTAGACGGGGGGCGCCAAGAGACCCAGTACTTC; CDR3 protein: CASSLDGGRQETQYF
D gene: TRBD1; clone size: once; J gene: TRBJ2-7; V gene: TRBV29-1; CDR3 DNA: TGCAGCGGCCGGGACAGGGGGCCCGGGGGGTCCTACGAGCAGTACTTC; CDR3 protein: CSGRDRGPGGSYEQYF
D gene: TRBD1; clone size: few; J gene: TRBJ2-7; V gene: TRBV2; CDR3 DNA: TGTGCCAGCAGGGCCGGGACAGGGGCATATGAGCAGTACTTC; CDR3 protein: CASRAGTGAYEQYF
D gene: NA; clone size: NA; J gene: TRBJ1-2; V gene: TRBV6-5; CDR3 DNA: TGTGCCAGCAGTTACTCTCCGAGCAACCCCGCGGGCTACACCTTC; CDR3 protein: CASSYSPSNPAGYTF
D gene: NA; clone size: NA; J gene: TRBJ2-7; V gene: TRBV10-2; CDR3 DNA: TGCGCCAGCATGAGCTACTCCTACGAGCAGTACTTC; CDR3 protein: CASMSYSYEQYF
D gene: NA; clone size: NA; J gene: TRBJ1-1; V gene: TRBV9; CDR3 DNA: TGTGCCAGCAGCGTAAGGGGAAACGCTGAAGCTTTCTTT; CDR3 protein: CASSVRGNAEAFF
D gene: TRBD1; clone size: NA; J gene: TRBJ1-3; V gene: TRBV7-8; CDR3 DNA: TGTGCCAGCAGCGCCCGGGACAGGCTTTACTCTGGAAACACCATATATTTT; CDR3 protein: CASSARDRLYSGNTIYF
D gene: NA; clone size: NA; J gene: TRBJ2-3; V gene: TRBV6-5; CDR3 DNA: TGTGCCAGCAGTCCGCTGCCCGGGGGTACAGATACGCAGTATTTT; CDR3 protein: CASSPLPGGTDTQYF
D gene: NA; clone size: NA; J gene: TRBJ2-6; V gene: TRBV9; CDR3 DNA: TGTGCCAGCAGCGTCTACTCTGGGGCCAACGTCCTGACTTTC; CDR3 protein: CASSVYSGANVLTF
D gene: TRBD1; clone size: NA; J gene: TRBJ1-1; V gene: TRBV5-4; CDR3 DNA: TGTGCCAGCAGCTTGGGGGACAGGAGGAACACTGAAGCTTTCTTT; CDR3 protein: CASSLGDRRNTEAFF
D gene: TRBD1; clone size: NA; J gene: TRBJ1-2; V gene: TRBV10-1; CDR3 DNA: TGCGCCAGCAGCGAGACAGGGGTCGACTATGGCTACACCTTC; CDR3 protein: CASSETGVDYGYTF
D gene: NA; clone size: NA; J gene: TRBJ1-5; V gene: TRBV27; CDR3 DNA: TGTGCCAGCAGTATGGGGCTGAACCAGCCCCAGCATTTT; CDR3 protein: CASSMGLNQPQHF
D gene: TRBD2; clone size: NA; J gene: TRBJ2-2; V gene: TRBV19; CDR3 DNA: TGTGCCAGTAGTATAAGCGGGAGGGACACCGGGGAGCTGTTTTTT; CDR3 protein: CASSISGRDTGELFF
D gene: NA; clone size: NA; J gene: TRBJ2-1; V gene: TRBV27; CDR3 DNA: TGTGCCAGCAGTTTATACGGGGAAACCCTAAATGAGCAGTTCTTC; CDR3 protein: CASSLYGETLNEQFF
D gene: NA; clone size: NA; J gene: TRBJ2-7; V gene: TRBV7-2; CDR3 DNA: TGTGCCAGCAGCATCGGACAGCCGTCCTACGAGCAGTACTTC; CDR3 protein: CASSIGQPSYEQYF
D gene: NA; clone size: NA; J gene: TRBJ2-1; V gene: TRBV19; CDR3 DNA: TGTGCCAGTAGTACGACCAGCGGCAGCTCCTACAATGAGCAGTTCTTC; CDR3 protein: CASSTTSGSSYNEQFF